This T cell receptor (beta chain) is from a study of T cell responses to AZD1222 COVID-19 vaccine. As concerns this clone: Antigen unknown.

General study results and limits: Donors, mostly white British, included more females; clonal diversity was possibly underestimated. The repertoires were collected only after the peak T cell response. The study identified only five to seven AZD1222 recipients as seropositive at baseline. Targets within unmutated variant regions were reportedly found for nearly half of spike-specific TCRs.

Measured with immunoSEQ multiplex PCR; TCRdb has only the in-frame clones, and not every one. The sample carries roughly 50,000 clones, roughly 85% recorded once. This specimen was peripheral blood, taken 28 days after the second AZD1222 dose. This receptor was obtained from an adult who received the AZD1222 COVID-19 vaccine.

In DNA form, the CDR3 reads TGTGCCAGTAGGACGCGGCGGGAACCAGATACGCAGTATTTT. Protein: CASRTRREPDTQYF. The chain recombines TRBV19 with TRBJ2-3; a possible D gene is TRBD2 (6 bases). Germline CDR1 LNHDA, CDR2 SQIVND (reference sequence). V was pared by 6 bases and J by 4 bases, with 14 bases between. This CDR3 has 14 amino acids.